Described below is a single T cell receptor beta chain sequence and its context. Its antigen is still unknown. This entry comes from a study of T cell responses to AZD1222 COVID-19 vaccine. Study context: Pooling covered second doses at about 4 or about 12 weeks. Study-wide findings and caveats: Increased Spike-specific TCR breadth and depth were observed after two AZD1222 doses. Repertoires were collected only later (after the peak T cell response had occurred).

This table comes from immunoSEQ multiplex PCR, and its TCRdb copy is limited to in-frame clones, with some not included. The sample includes some 120,000 clones, roughly 90% of them seen just once. V shed 5 bases and J shed 5 bases, with 20 bases lying between them. The CDR3 contains 16 residues. Looked up from germline, CDR1 is SEHNR and CDR2 is FQNEAQ (reference sequence). This specimen was peripheral blood, taken on day 0 of AZD1222 vaccination. This receptor was obtained from an adult in good health. This rearrangement joins TRBV7-9 to TRBJ2-3, with unresolved D. CDR3 region: CASSPIQRAFRDTQYF. The CDR3 bases are TGTGCCAGCAGCCCGATCCAGCGCGCGTTCAGAGATACGCAGTATTTT. Full variable domain (missing parts from reference TRBV7-9 and TRBJ2-3): DTGVSQNPRHKITKRGQNVTFRCDPISEHNRLYWYRQTLGQGPEFLTYFQNEAQLEKSRLLSDRFSAERPKGSFSTLEIQRTEQGDSAMYLCASSPIQRAFRDTQYFGPGTRLTVL.